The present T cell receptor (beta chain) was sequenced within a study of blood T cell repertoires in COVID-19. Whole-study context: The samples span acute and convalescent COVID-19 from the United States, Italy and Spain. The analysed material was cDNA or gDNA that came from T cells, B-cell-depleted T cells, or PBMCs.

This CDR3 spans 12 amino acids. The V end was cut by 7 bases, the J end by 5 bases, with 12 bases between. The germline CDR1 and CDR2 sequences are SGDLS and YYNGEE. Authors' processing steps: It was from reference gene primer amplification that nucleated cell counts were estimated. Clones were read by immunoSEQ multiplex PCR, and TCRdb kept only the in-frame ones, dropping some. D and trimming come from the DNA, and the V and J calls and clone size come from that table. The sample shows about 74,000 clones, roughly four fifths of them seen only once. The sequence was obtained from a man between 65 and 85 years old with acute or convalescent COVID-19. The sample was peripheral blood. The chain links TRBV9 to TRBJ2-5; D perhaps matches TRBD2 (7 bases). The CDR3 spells CASGGGGETQYF. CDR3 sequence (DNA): TGTGCCAGCGGGGGGGGCGGCGAGACCCAGTACTTC.